This TCR beta chain appears in the sequencing data of a study of blood T cell repertoires in COVID-19. As for the study in general: The United States, Italy and Spain provided the acute and convalescent COVID-19 samples. Sources were T cells, B-cell-depleted T cells, or PBMCs; the material itself was cDNA or gDNA.

The sample holds a few counts of this clone. Trimming cost V 0 bases and J 0 bases, with 17 bases left between them. The germline gives CDR1 GTSNPN, CDR2 SVGIG (reference sequence). CDR3 length: 17 residues. Methods used by the authors: It was from reference gene primer amplification that nucleated cell counts were estimated. The repertoire was sequenced with immunoSEQ multiplex PCR; TCRdb's copy has only in-frame clones and lacks some. The V and J calls and clone size were taken over from that table, and D and trimming were inferred from the DNA. This sample has over 200,000 clones; approximately 86% occur once, and the top ten carry about 1.3%. Seattle researchers signed up patients amid active infection and tracked them longitudinally.

The chain carries TRBV30 and TRBJ1-2; tentatively, D is TRBD1 (5 bases). The sample taken for sequencing was peripheral blood. This clonotype was sampled from a woman aged 25 to 45 with COVID-19, enrolled during active disease. This chain's CDR3 is CAWSVGEKSHPNYGYTF. Written as DNA, the CDR3 is TGTGCCTGGAGTGTAGGGGAAAAGTCTCACCCTAACTATGGCTACACCTTC. Full variable domain (missing parts from reference TRBV30 and TRBJ1-2): SQTIHQWPATLVQPVGSPLSLECTVEGTSNPNLYWYRQAAGRGLQLLFYSVGIGQISSEVPQNLSASRPQDRQFILSSKKLLLSDSGFYLCAWSVGEKSHPNYGYTFGSGTRLTVV.